The 11 T cell receptor beta chains below come from one sample, sequenced in a study of cytomegalovirus exposure and HLA in healthy donors. PCR was performed using 60 Vbeta and 13 Jbeta primers. Assay used: immunoSEQ multiplex PCR; TCRdb lists only in-frame clones, some missing. The sample contains about 140,000 clones, around four fifths of which appear only once. Sequenced sample: PBMCs. These receptors all stem from a woman in her forties in good health and CMV-seronegative.

DNA for the CDR3: TGTGCCAGCAGATTCAGGGGAGAGAACACTGAAGCTTTCTTT. Protein sequence: CASRFRGENTEAFF. V is TRBV6-1 and J is TRBJ1-1, with a possible D match to TRBD1 (6 bases). Germline CDR1 MNHNS, CDR2 SASEGT. V lost 6 bases and J 1 base, leaving 12 bases between the germline ends. This CDR3 spans 14 amino acids.

V gene TRBV4-2 combines with J gene TRBJ2-1, with a tentative D call TRBD2 (6 bases). Per the germline V gene, CDR1 is LGHNA and CDR2 is YNFKEQ. The CDR3 totals 13 residues. The V and J ends lost 5 bases and 6 bases respectively, with 11 bases between them. In nucleotides, the CDR3 is TGTGCCAGCAGCTTCCGGGACTCCAATGAGCAGTTCTTC. This codes for CASSFRDSNEQFF.

V and J are TRBV19 and TRBJ2-1; 7 bases align to TRBD2. The CDR3 has 19 amino acids. Looked up from germline, CDR1 is LNHDA and CDR2 is SQIVND (reference sequence). Trimming took 6 bases from V and 0 from J; bases not matched to a gene: 17. The CDR3 DNA sequence: TGTGCCAGTAGCAGCTCCCTGAACGCGGCGGGGGACTCCTACAATGAGCAGTTCTTC. Translating it yields CASSSSLNAAGDSYNEQFF.

The V call is TRBV27, the J call TRBJ2-7; 7 bases map to TRBD1. V trimming: 3 bases; J trimming: 2 bases; junction bases outside the gene matches: 1. The CDR3 length is 13 residues. In germline, CDR1 is MNHEY, CDR2 SMNVEV (reference sequence). This chain's CDR3 is CASSLGTAYEQYF. The CDR3 DNA follows: TGTGCCAGCAGTTTGGGGACAGCCTACGAGCAGTACTTC.

The chain combines TRBV27 with TRBJ1-5; the match to TRBD1 covers 10 bases. Per the germline V gene, CDR1 is MNHEY and CDR2 is SMNVEV (reference sequence). The junction had 0 bases not matched to a gene; V was cut back by 5 bases and J by 2 bases. The CDR3 spans 14 residues. The CDR3 DNA is TGTGCCAGCAGTGGGACAGGGGGCAATCAGCCCCAGCATTTT. It translates to CASSGTGGNQPQHF.

The chain couples TRBV20-1 to TRBJ1-2, with a tentative D call TRBD1 (6 bases). In germline, CDR1 is DFQATT, CDR2 SNEGSKA (reference sequence). The CDR3 contains 10 residues. V gave up 5 bases and J gave up 6 bases, with 7 bases separating them. As DNA, the CDR3 is TGCAGTGCTCAGGGGAATGGCTACACCTTC. Its protein product is CSAQGNGYTF.

The rearrangement links TRBV7-8 to TRBJ2-3, with D perhaps matching TRBD1 (5 bases). Germline V gene data show CDR1 as SGHVS and CDR2 as FQNEAQ. Trimming pared 5 bases from V and 2 bases from J, leaving 11 bases between. This CDR3 region has 14 residues. The DNA of the CDR3 is TGTGCCAGCAGCCGTGGGGCCCTCACAGATACGCAGTATTTT. This sequence encodes CASSRGALTDTQYF.

This clone turned up a few times. This rearrangement joins TRBV18 to TRBJ1-6, with D perhaps matching TRBD1 (5 bases). Deletions cut 3 bases from V and 7 bases from J, with 13 bases between. This CDR3 contains 15 residues. The germline gives CDR1 KGHSH, CDR2 LQKENI. Here the CDR3 DNA reads TGTGCCAGCTCACCCCAGACAGTGTTGAATTCACCCCTCCACTTT. It codes for CASSPQTVLNSPLHF. The full variable domain, in which reference TRBV18 and TRBJ1-6 provide the parts outside the CDR3, is NAGVMQNPRHLVRRRGQEARLRCSPMKGHSHVYWYRQLPEEGLKFMVYLQKENIIDESGMPKERFSAEFPKEGPSILRIQQVVRGDSAAYFCASSPQTVLNSPLHFGNGTRLTVT.

V gene TRBV27 combines with J gene TRBJ1-5; D possibly corresponds to TRBD1 (5 bases). V was clipped by 1 base and J by 5 bases, with 15 bases between them. The germline gives CDR1 MNHEY, CDR2 SMNVEV (reference sequence). The CDR3 contains 16 residues. The CDR3 coding sequence is TGTGCCAGCAGTTTATTCGGGGGTTTGGGTGATCAGCCCCAGCATTTT. This gives the protein CASSLFGGLGDQPQHF.

The V call is TRBV9, the J call TRBJ2-3; 14 bases agree with TRBD2. V gave up 4 bases and J gave up 2 bases; unmatched junction bases: 6. The CDR3 covers 17 residues. In germline, CDR1 is SGDLS, CDR2 YYNGEE. CDR3 sequence: CASSLGTSGSVTDTQYF. Here the CDR3 DNA reads TGTGCCAGCAGCTTAGGGACTAGCGGGAGTGTCACAGATACGCAGTATTTT.

This chain uses TRBV5-1 with TRBJ2-3, with a weak D call TRBD1 (5 bases). Germline values: CDR1 SGHRS, CDR2 YFSETQ. The CDR3 consists of 14 residues. V was trimmed by 6 bases and J by 1 base, leaving 12 bases between them. DNA for the CDR3: TGCGCCAGCACCGAAGGGGTGGGCACAGATACGCAGTATTTT. Encoded protein: CASTEGVGTDTQYF.